This T cell receptor beta chain came from a study of blood T cell repertoires in COVID-19. Overall study context: Whether acute or convalescent, the COVID-19 samples came from the United States, Italy and Spain. From T cells, B-cell-depleted T cells, or PBMCs came the material, which was cDNA or gDNA.

Original data processing: Reference gene primer amplification in the assay estimated nucleated cell counts. The assay was immunoSEQ multiplex PCR, and TCRdb's table has in-frame clones only and misses some. The DNA gave D and trimming, while V, J and clone size come from that table. The sample shows approximately 170,000 clones, 83% of them seen only once. This clone was recorded only once. CDR1 is KGHSH and CDR2 is LQKENI in the germline V gene. Trimming pared 3 bases from V and 5 bases from J, leaving 14 bases between. CDR3 length: 14 residues. V and J are TRBV18 and TRBJ2-7; possible D gene TRBD2, 7 bases. The specimen sequenced was peripheral blood. The clonotype originates from a woman older than 75 with acute or convalescent COVID-19. The chain's CDR3 is CASSPNGGPNEQYF. The CDR3 nucleotides are TGTGCCAGCTCACCGAACGGGGGGCCTAACGAGCAGTACTTC.